This T cell receptor (beta chain) was identified in a study of blood T cell repertoires in COVID-19. This clone was observed a handful of times. Sequencing used immunoSEQ multiplex PCR; TCRdb keeps in-frame clones, though not all of them. The repertoire consists of tens of thousands of clones, with roughly 80% occurring once and the leading ten covering 15% to 20%. The ends were cut back, 5 bases at V and 2 bases at J, with 16 bases in the middle. Germline lookup yields CDR1 SGHDT and CDR2 YYEEEE. There are 16 residues in the CDR3. The TCR comes from a woman aged 55-70 years with acute or convalescent COVID-19. This sequence joins TRBV5-6 and TRBJ1-4; tentatively, D is TRBD1 (5 bases). The sample was peripheral blood. CDR3 sequence reads: CASRRGVGLTNEKLFF. CDR3 DNA: TGTGCCAGCAGGCGCGGCGTGGGGCTTACTAATGAAAAACTGTTTTTT. The whole variable domain, remainder taken from reference TRBV5-6 and TRBJ1-4, is DAGVTQSPTHLIKTRGQQVTLRCSPKSGHDTVSWYQQALGQGPQFIFQYYEEEERQRGNFPDRFSGHQFPNYSSELNVNALLLGDSALYLCASRRGVGLTNEKLFFGSGTQLSVL.